Listed here are 20 T cell receptor beta chains from one sample, sequenced in a study of human T cells and chemical hapten exposure. Time point here: pre-sensitization, week 0. Described treatment: therapeutic diphenylcyclopropenone sensitization with weekly scalp DPC. TCRdb fed the RACE reads into MiXCR, producing one record per CDR3 protein. The sample has 350,000 to 450,000 distinct CDR3 sequences, roughly 4.6% seen once. Source: whole blood, taken in connection with sensitization to the hapten diphenylcyclopropenone (DPC). The receptor set was obtained from a woman in her 50s with alopecia areata. Some clones in this sample may be carry-over from other donors' samples.

The table lists this clonotype with many counts. V and J are TRBV27 and TRBJ2-5, with 12 nucleotides matching TRBD1. The junction had 7 bases not matched to a gene; V was cut back by 6 bases and J by 5 bases. CDR1 MNHEY and CDR2 SMNVEV come from the germline V gene (reference sequence). There are 15 residues in the CDR3. CDR3 loop: CASRPGTGGRETQYF. CDR3 nucleotide sequence: TGTGCCAGCAGACCCGGGACAGGGGGCAGGGAGACCCAGTACTTC.

This clonotype was recorded at least ten times. This chain links TRBV29-1 with TRBJ2-2; unclear D gene. Germline CDR1 reads SQVTM; CDR2 reads ANQGSEA. The CDR3 length is 13 residues. V lost 0 bases and J 6 bases, leaving 8 bases between the germline ends. CDR3 amino acids: CSVEDLQSGELFF. The DNA for the CDR3 is TGCAGCGTTGAAGATCTCCAGTCCGGGGAGCTGTTTTTT.

This clonotype was observed a handful of times. The chain carries TRBV7-8 and TRBJ1-1; 10 bases are a match to TRBD1. The trim removed 0 bases at V and 5 bases at J, leaving 15 bases unmatched. CDR1 SGHVS and CDR2 FQNEAQ come from the germline V gene. This CDR3 is 19 amino acids long. Here the CDR3 DNA reads TGTGCCAGCAGCTTAGCGGGTTCGATAGACAGGGGGCGATGGACTGAAGCTTTCTTT. Protein product: CASSLAGSIDRGRWTEAFF.

At least ten counts were recorded for this clonotype. V gene TRBV29-1 combines with J gene TRBJ2-7; the match to TRBD2 covers 7 bases. Trimming at V came to 0 bases and at J to 3 bases, leaving 11 bases not matched to a gene. This CDR3 has 16 residues. Looked up from germline, CDR1 is SQVTM and CDR2 is ANQGSEA. In nucleotides, the CDR3 is TGCAGCGTTGAAGATTGGGCTCCGTGGGGGGGCTACGAGCAGTACTTC. Translated: CSVEDWAPWGGYEQYF.

This clonotype came up a few times. V gene TRBV3-1 combines with J gene TRBJ1-1; D ambiguous. In germline, CDR1 is LGHDT, CDR2 YNNKEL (reference sequence). Trimming took 2 bases from V and 1 from J, leaving 5 bases between them. The CDR3 extends over 13 amino acids. The CDR3 protein is CASSQLRNTEAFF. The CDR3 nucleotides read TGTGCCAGCAGCCAATTAAGGAACACTGAAGCTTTCTTT.

The CDR3: CASSIGRTSGGQETQYF. For the CDR3, the DNA is TGCGCCAGCAGCATTGGTCGGACTAGCGGGGGTCAGGAGACCCAGTACTTC. J is TRBJ2-5 and V is TRBV5-1, with 13 bases matching TRBD2. Germline lookup yields CDR1 SGHRS and CDR2 YFSETQ. The ends lost 4 bases at V and 5 bases at J; junction bases unmatched: 11. This CDR3 spans 17 amino acids.

This clonotype showed up just a few times. This chain connects TRBV7-8 to TRBJ2-3; 9 nucleotides agree with TRBD2. Trimming at V came to 0 bases and at J to 6 bases, leaving 10 bases not matched to a gene. The CDR3 extends over 17 amino acids. Germline V gene data show CDR1 as SGHVS and CDR2 as FQNEAQ. The CDR3 region has the DNA TGTGCCAGCAGCTTAGCGCCCTCACTAGCGGGTACGGATACGCAGTATTTT. Translating it yields CASSLAPSLAGTDTQYF.

This clonotype has a count of ten or more. This chain connects TRBV9 to TRBJ2-3; 11 nucleotides align to TRBD2. Trimming removed 4 bases from V and 4 bases from J; junction bases left unmatched: 5. From germline, CDR1 is SGDLS and CDR2 YYNGEE. The CDR3 is 15 residues long. In DNA form, the CDR3 reads TGTGCCAGCAGCCCCTCGACTAGCGGGGCAGATACGCAGTATTTT. Protein product: CASSPSTSGADTQYF.

This clonotype was detected ten times or more. This sequence joins TRBV6-5 and TRBJ2-7; 7 positions match TRBD1. Germline CDR1 is MNHEY and CDR2 is SVGAGI. J gave up 4 bases and V 5 bases, and 11 bases lay outside the gene matches. This CDR3 contains 15 residues. The CDR3, as DNA: TGTGCCAGCAGTCAAACAGGGGTTTTACGTTACGAGCAGTACTTC. Translation gives CASSQTGVLRYEQYF.

Many counts were recorded for this clonotype. The J gene is TRBJ2-2, the V gene TRBV12-3 or TRBV12-4; the match to TRBD1 covers 10 bases. This CDR3 contains 14 residues. V dropped 7 bases and J dropped 5; count of bases not matched to a gene: 4. CDR3 protein: CASTWTGGTGELFF. The DNA of the CDR3 is TGTGCCAGCACCTGGACAGGGGGAACCGGGGAGCTGTTTTTT.

There are a few counts of this clonotype. The V call is TRBV18, the J call TRBJ1-1; 7 bases agree with TRBD1. The germline V gene encodes CDR1 KGHSH and CDR2 LQKENI. The CDR3 is 13 residues long. V lost 6 bases and J lost 11; bases outside the gene matches: 12. Written as DNA, the CDR3 is TGTGCCAGCTCCCCTCCCGGACAGGTTGAGGCTTTCTTT. Translation gives CASSPPGQVEAFF.

This clonotype was seen many times. The J gene is TRBJ2-7, the V gene TRBV14; TRBD1 matches 7 bases. The CDR3 totals 14 residues. Looked up from germline, CDR1 is SGHDN and CDR2 is FVKESK. V shed 4 bases, J shed 6 bases, and the junction held 9 bases outside the gene matches. The CDR3 reads CASSPRTGTGEQYF. The DNA of the CDR3 is TGTGCCAGCAGCCCGCGGACAGGAACGGGCGAGCAGTACTTC.

This clonotype has just a few counts. This chain uses TRBV24-1 with TRBJ2-1; D perhaps matches TRBD2 (6 bases). Trimming shortened V by 3 bases and J by 9 bases, and 20 bases separated the two germline ends. The CDR3 has 16 amino acids. CDR1 is KGHDR and CDR2 is SFDVKD in the germline V gene. The DNA for the CDR3 is TGTGCCACCAGTGATCAACCCGGGACTTCAGCAGGTGAGCAGTTCTTC. Its translation is CATSDQPGTSAGEQFF.

This clonotype appeared a few times. This chain uses TRBV2 with TRBJ2-7; 12 bases are a match to TRBD1. Trimming cost V 5 bases and J 7 bases; bases outside gene matches: 9. The V gene's germline CDR1 is SNHLY and CDR2 FYNNEI. CDR3 length: 15 amino acids. In nucleotides, the CDR3 is TGTGCCAGCAGTAGGCCGGGACAGGGGGCTGGGGAGCAGTACTTC. Translation gives CASSRPGQGAGEQYF.

This clonotype has ten or more counts. The V gene is TRBV15, the J gene TRBJ1-6; D is ambiguous. The CDR3 contains 11 residues. Trimming shortened V by 3 bases and J by 13 bases, and 7 bases separated the two germline ends. CDR1 and CDR2 (germline): LNHNV, YYDKDF (reference sequence). CDR3 DNA: TGTGCCACCAGCAGGAACGGGCCCCTCCACTTT. This sequence encodes CATSRNGPLHF.

This clonotype was counted many times. The rearrangement uses TRBV5-1 and TRBJ2-5; 10 bases fit TRBD2. V lost 4 bases, J lost 5 bases, and 14 bases stayed unmatched. CDR1 SGHRS and CDR2 YFSETQ come from the germline V gene. The CDR3 spans 17 residues. CDR3 nucleotides: TGCGCCAGCAGCCTCCGGACTAGCGGACCCTCCGGGGAGACCCAGTACTTC. It encodes CASSLRTSGPSGETQYF.

There are a few counts of this clonotype. The gene calls are TRBV7-8 and TRBJ2-7; D is possibly TRBD1 (5 bases). The germline gives CDR1 SGHVS, CDR2 FQNEAQ. Trimming removed 4 bases from V and 5 bases from J, with 18 bases in between. The CDR3 contains 15 residues. CDR3 coding DNA: TGTGCCAGCAGCTCGGACAAGGCAGGGCATCACGAGCAGTACTTC. Amino acids: CASSSDKAGHHEQYF.

This clonotype was picked up many times. CDR3 coding DNA: TGCAGTGCTTCGCCGCCGACTAGTCGGGAGACCCAGTACTTC. Translating gives CSASPPTSRETQYF. The V gene is TRBV20-1, the J gene TRBJ2-5; D may be TRBD2 (6 bases). Germline CDR1 reads DFQATT; CDR2 reads SNEGSKA (reference sequence). The CDR3 spans 14 residues. V was pared by 5 bases and J by 5 bases, with 18 bases between.

This clonotype was recorded a few times. The V and J genes are TRBV29-1 and TRBJ1-1; D is uncertain. CDR1 and CDR2 from the germline V gene are SQVTM and ANQGSEA. The CDR3 length is 10 residues. Deletions cut 6 bases from V and 11 bases from J, with 13 bases between. The CDR3 reads CSVADIEAFF. The CDR3 coding sequence is TGCAGCGTGGCCGACATCGAGGCTTTCTTT.

On this clonotype: A much more abundant neighbour one base away suggests this may be a read error. This chain connects TRBV13 to TRBJ2-7; D may correspond to TRBD1 or TRBD2 (6 bases each). Trimming left V 5 bases short and J 7 bases short, with 12 bases between. Germline CDR1 is PRHDT and CDR2 is FYEKMQ (reference sequence). The CDR3 totals 12 residues. CDR3 residues: CASSAGAGEQYF. The CDR3 nucleotides are TGTGCCAGCAGCGCAGGGGCGGGGGAGCAGTACTTC.